The clone carrying this T cell receptor beta chain appeared a few times. One junction end disagrees with the germline gene, perhaps due to a read error. This entry belongs to a study of response to subunit inactivated influenza vaccine. Germline CDR1 is SGHRS and CDR2 is YFSETQ. There are 14 residues in the CDR3. TCRdb re-analysed the RT-PCR reads in MiXCR, keeping a single row per CDR3 protein. The sample has around 600,000 distinct CDR3 sequences; approximately 10% are singletons. These data also formed part of another study, on T cells expressing NK-cell markers. That work states: It was by 5'RACE template switching with UMIs that TCR beta cDNA was made. The dominant NKG2C+ clonotypes represented about 1.0-7.5% of CD8+ T cells in several donors.

The V and J genes are TRBV5-1 and TRBJ1-1, with D hard to call. Material: PBMCs from blood, obtained on the day of vaccination. The TCR was taken from a man aged 45-60 years who received an inactivated influenza vaccine. DNA of the CDR3: TGCGCCAGCAACTTGACACCGGAGGTCACTGAAGCTTTCTTT. It encodes CASNLTPEVTEAFF. The variable domain in full, completed from reference TRBV5-1 and TRBJ1-1, reads KAGVTQTPRYLIKTRGQQVTLSCSPISGHRSVSWYQQTPGQGLQFLFEYFSETQRNKGNFPGRFSGRQFSNSRSEMNVSTLELGDSALYLCASNLTPEVTEAFFGQGTRLTVV.